One and the same sample provided the 3 T cell receptor beta chains below, sequenced in a study of T cell changes during pregnancy in multiple sclerosis. TCRdb's copy holds only in-frame clones and misses some; the assay was immunoSEQ multiplex PCR. The top ten clones hold 1.5% to 2% of a sample with 70,000 to 95,000 clones, 89% of them seen once. Sequenced here: peripheral blood, sampled before pregnancy. Receptors originate from a female donor with multiple sclerosis, enrolled in a pregnancy study.

The chain joins TRBV5-4 to TRBJ2-1; 7 nucleotides align to TRBD2. From germline, CDR1 is SGHNT and CDR2 YYREEE (reference sequence). The V gene end was trimmed by 1 base and the J gene end by 5 bases; junction bases not matched to a gene: 6. This CDR3 contains 15 residues. CDR3 DNA sequence: TGTGCCAGCAGCTTGAGGCGGGGGAACGACAATGAGCAGTTCTTC. It codes for CASSLRRGNDNEQFF.

The chain employs TRBV19 and TRBJ1-3, with D unclear. Germline CDR1 LNHDA, CDR2 SQIVND (reference sequence). This CDR3 contains 15 residues. Trimming took off 3 bases at V and 0 bases at J, with 9 bases between the two ends. Written as DNA, the CDR3 is TGTGCCAGTAGTATCTCAGGATCCTCTGGAAACACCATATATTTT. This codes for CASSISGSSGNTIYF. The full variable domain, in which reference TRBV19 and TRBJ1-3 provide the parts outside the CDR3, is DGGITQSPKYLFRKEGQNVTLSCEQNLNHDAMYWYRQDPGQGLRLIYYSQIVNDFQKGDIAEGYSVSREKKESFPLTVTSAQKNPTAFYLCASSISGSSGNTIYFGEGSWLTVV.

The chain has TRBV6-1 and TRBJ1-5, with 8 positions matching TRBD1. CDR1 and CDR2 (germline): MNHNS, SASEGT. CDR3 size: 15 residues. Trimming took 9 bases from V and 0 from J; bases not matched to a gene: 7. The CDR3 DNA reads as TGTGCCAGTTATCCAGGGGGCCTTAGCAATCAGCCCCAGCATTTT. Translated: CASYPGGLSNQPQHF.